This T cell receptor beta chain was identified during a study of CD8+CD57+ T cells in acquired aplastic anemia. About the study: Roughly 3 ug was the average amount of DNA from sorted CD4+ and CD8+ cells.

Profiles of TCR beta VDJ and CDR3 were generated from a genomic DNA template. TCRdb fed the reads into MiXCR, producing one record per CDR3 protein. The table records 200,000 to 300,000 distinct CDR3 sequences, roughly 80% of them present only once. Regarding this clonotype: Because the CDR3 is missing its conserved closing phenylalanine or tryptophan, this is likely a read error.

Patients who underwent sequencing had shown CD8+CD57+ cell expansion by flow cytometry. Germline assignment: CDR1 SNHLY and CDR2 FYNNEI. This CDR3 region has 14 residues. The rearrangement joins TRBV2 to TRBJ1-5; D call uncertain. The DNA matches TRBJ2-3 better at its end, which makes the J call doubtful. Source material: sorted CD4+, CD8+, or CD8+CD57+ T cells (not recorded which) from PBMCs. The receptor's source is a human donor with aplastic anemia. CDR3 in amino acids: CASGDAYTNQHQYV. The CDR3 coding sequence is TGTGCCAGCGGTGACGCCTATACAAATCAGCACCAGTATGTC.